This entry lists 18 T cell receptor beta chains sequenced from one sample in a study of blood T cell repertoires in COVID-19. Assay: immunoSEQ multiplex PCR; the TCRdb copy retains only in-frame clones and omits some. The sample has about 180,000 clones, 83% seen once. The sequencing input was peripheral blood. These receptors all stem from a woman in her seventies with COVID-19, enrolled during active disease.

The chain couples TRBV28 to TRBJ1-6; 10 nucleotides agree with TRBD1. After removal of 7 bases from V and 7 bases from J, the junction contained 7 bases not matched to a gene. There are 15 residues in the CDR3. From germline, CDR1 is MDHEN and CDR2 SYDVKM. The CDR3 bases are TGTGCCAGCATTATACGACAGGGGGCGAATTCACCCCTCCACTTT. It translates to CASIIRQGANSPLHF.

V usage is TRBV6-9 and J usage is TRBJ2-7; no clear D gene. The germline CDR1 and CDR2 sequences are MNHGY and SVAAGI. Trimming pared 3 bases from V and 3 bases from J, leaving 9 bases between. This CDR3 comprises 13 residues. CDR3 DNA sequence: TGTGCCAGCAGTTACCAGCGAGACTACGAGCAGTACTTC. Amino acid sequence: CASSYQRDYEQYF.

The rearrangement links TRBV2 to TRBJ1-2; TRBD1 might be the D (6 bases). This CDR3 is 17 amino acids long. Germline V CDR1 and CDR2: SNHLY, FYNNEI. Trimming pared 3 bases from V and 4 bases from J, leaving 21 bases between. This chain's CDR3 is CASSDLRGQRNSYGYTF. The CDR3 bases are TGTGCCAGCAGTGATCTGAGAGGACAGCGCAATTCCTATGGCTACACCTTC. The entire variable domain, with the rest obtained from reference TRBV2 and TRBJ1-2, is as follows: EPEVTQTPSHQVTQMGQEVILRCVPISNHLYFYWYRQILGQKVEFLVSFYNNEISEKSEIFDDQFSVERPDGSNFTLKIRSTKLEDSAMYFCASSDLRGQRNSYGYTFGSGTRLTVV.

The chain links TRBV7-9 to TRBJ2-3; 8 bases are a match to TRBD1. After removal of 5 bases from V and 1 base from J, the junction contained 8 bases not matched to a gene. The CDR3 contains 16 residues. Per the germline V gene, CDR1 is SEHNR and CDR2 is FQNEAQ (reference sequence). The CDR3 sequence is CASSLVAGQGTDTQYF. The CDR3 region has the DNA TGTGCCAGCAGCCTGGTGGCGGGACAGGGCACAGATACGCAGTATTTT.

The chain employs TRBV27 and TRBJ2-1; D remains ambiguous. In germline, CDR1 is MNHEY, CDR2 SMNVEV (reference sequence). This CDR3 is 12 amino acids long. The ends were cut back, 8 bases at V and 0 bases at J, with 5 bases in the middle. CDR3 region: CASHGSYNEQFF. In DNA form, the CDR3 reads TGTGCCAGCCACGGCTCCTACAATGAGCAGTTCTTC.

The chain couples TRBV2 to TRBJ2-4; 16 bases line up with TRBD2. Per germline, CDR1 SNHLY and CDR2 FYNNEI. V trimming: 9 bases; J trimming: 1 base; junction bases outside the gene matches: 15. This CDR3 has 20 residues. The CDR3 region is CASYPGTSGRAPQAKNIQYF. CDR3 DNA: TGTGCCAGTTATCCCGGGACTAGCGGGAGGGCCCCTCAGGCCAAAAACATTCAGTACTTC.

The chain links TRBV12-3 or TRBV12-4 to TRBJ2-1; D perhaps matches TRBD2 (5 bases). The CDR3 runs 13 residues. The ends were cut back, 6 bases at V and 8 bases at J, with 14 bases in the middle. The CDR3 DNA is TGTGCCAGCAGAGGTTGGGCGGGCGATGAGCAGTTCTTC. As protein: CASRGWAGDEQFF.

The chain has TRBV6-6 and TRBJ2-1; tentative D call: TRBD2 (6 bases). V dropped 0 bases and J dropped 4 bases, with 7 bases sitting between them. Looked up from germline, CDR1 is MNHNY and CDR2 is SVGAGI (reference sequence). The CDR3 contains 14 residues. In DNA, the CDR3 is TGTGCCAGCAGTTACTCGACTAGTTACAATGAGCAGTTCTTC. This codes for CASSYSTSYNEQFF.

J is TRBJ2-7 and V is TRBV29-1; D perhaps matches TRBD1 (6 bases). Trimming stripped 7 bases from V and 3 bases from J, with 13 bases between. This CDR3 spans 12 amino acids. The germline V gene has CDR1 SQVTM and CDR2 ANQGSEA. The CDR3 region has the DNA TGCAGCGCCGGAGCAGGGGTCTACGAGCAGTACTTC. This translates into CSAGAGVYEQYF.

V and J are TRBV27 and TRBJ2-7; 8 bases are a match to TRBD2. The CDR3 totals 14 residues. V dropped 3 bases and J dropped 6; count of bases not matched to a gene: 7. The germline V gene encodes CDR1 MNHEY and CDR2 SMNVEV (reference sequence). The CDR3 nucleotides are TGTGCCAGCAGTTTCGGAGCGGGAGCGGGCGAGCAGTACTTC. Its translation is CASSFGAGAGEQYF.

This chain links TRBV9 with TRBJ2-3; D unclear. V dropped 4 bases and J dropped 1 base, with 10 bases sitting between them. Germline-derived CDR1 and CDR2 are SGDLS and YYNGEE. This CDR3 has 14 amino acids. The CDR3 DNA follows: TGTGCCAGCAGCACCCAGTCAGGCACAGATACGCAGTATTTT. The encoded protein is CASSTQSGTDTQYF.

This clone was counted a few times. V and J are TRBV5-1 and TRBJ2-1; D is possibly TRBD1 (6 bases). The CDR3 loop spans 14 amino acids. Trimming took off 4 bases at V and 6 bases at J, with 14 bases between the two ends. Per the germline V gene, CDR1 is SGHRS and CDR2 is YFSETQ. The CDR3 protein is CASSLNRDINEQFF. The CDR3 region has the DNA TGCGCCAGCAGCCTGAATAGGGACATCAATGAGCAGTTCTTC.

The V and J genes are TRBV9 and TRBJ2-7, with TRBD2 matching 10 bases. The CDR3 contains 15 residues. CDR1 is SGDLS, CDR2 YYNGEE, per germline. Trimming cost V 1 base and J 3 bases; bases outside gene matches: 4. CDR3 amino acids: CASSVSGTSDYEQYF. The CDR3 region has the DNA TGTGCCAGCAGCGTATCCGGGACTAGCGACTACGAGCAGTACTTC.

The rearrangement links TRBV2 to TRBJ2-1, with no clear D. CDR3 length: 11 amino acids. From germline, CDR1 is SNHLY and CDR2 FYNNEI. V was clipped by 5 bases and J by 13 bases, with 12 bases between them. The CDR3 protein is CASSSLVFQFF. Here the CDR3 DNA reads TGTGCCAGCAGTTCACTCGTATTTCAGTTCTTC.

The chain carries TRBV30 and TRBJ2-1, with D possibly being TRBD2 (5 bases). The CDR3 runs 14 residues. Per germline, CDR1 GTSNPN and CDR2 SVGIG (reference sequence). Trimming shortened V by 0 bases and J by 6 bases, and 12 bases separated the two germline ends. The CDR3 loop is CAWSVLGRSNEQFF. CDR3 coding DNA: TGTGCCTGGAGTGTACTAGGCAGGTCCAATGAGCAGTTCTTC.

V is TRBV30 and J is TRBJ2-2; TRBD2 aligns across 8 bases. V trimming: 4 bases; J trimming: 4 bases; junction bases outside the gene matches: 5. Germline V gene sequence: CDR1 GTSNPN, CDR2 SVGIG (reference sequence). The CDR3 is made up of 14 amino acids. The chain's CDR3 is CAWTTSGVTGELFF. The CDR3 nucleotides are TGTGCCTGGACCACTAGCGGAGTCACCGGGGAGCTGTTTTTT.

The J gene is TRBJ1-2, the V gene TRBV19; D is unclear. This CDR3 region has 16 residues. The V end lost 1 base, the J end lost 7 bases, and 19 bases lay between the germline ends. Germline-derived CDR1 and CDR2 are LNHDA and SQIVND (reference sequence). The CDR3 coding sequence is TGTGCCAGTAGTATAGGATCCGGCACAGTAATCATTGGCTACACCTTC. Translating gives CASSIGSGTVIIGYTF.

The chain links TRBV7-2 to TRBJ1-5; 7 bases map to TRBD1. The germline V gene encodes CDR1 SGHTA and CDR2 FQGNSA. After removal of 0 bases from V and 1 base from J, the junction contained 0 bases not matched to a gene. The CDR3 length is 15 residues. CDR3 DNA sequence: TGTGCCAGCAGCTTAGCCAGGGGGAGCAATCAGCCCCAGCATTTT. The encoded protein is CASSLARGSNQPQHF.